This T cell receptor beta chain was captured by sequencing in a study of post-analysis software for immune sequencing data. TCR beta cDNA libraries included unique molecular identifiers. TCRdb passed the PCR reads through MiXCR, listing each CDR3 protein once. Seen here are around 500,000 distinct CDR3 sequences, around a third observed once, and the top ten hold approximately 5.4%. The germline V gene encodes CDR1 SNHLY and CDR2 FYNNEI. The CDR3 loop spans 14 amino acids. J gave up 2 bases and V 6 bases, and 5 bases lay outside the gene matches. Study-wide findings and caveats: Five or six TRBV segments, including TRBV5-6, TRBV5-1 and TRBV20-1, were more frequent in patients than controls.

This clonotype came up a few times. Its antigen is undetermined. The sequenced sample was blood. The chain is built from TRBV2 and TRBJ1-2, with 8 nucleotides matching TRBD1. The receptor was derived from a girl under 18 with multiple sclerosis. CDR3 protein: CASRGGQANYGYTF. The DNA of the CDR3 is TGTGCCAGCAGGGGGGGACAGGCGAACTATGGCTACACCTTC.